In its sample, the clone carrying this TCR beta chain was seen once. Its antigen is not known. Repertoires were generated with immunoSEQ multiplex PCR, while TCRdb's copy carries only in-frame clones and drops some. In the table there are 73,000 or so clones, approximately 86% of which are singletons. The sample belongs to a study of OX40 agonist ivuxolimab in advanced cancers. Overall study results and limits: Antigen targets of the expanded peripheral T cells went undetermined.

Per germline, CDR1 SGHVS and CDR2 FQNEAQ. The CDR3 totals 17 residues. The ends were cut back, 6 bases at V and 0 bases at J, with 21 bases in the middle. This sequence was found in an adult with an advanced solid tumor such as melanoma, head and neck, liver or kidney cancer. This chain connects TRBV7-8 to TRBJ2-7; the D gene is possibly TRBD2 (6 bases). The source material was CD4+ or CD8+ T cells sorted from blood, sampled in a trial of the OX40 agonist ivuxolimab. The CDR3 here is CASRSPWGTRSSYEQYF. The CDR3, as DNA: TGTGCCAGCAGAAGCCCCTGGGGGACTCGGTCCTCCTACGAGCAGTACTTC.